The subject of this entry is one T cell receptor (beta chain). The count of this clone is one. Its antigen remains undetermined. Qualities for individual bases were not recorded, and no much larger clone is one base off. Genomic DNA was isolated from the sorted cells so that the TCRbeta CDR3 region could be sequenced. The immunoSEQ Assay was used to sequence the TCRbeta CDR3 regions. TCRdb stores this immuneACCESS table with in-frame sequences only. Part of the clones is absent; in the studies checked, under half of the shortfall reflects unresolved V genes, and no reason is known for the rest. In this sample the table shows roughly 64,000 clones, about 83% of which occur a single time. The biggest ten clones account for around 0.79% of the sample. This sample was included in a study of OX40 agonist ivuxolimab in advanced cancers. Regarding the study in general: Ivuxolimab was an agonistic, fully human IgG2 monoclonal antibody directed against OX40 (CD134), a costimulatory receptor. The paper reports the monotherapy dose-escalation portion (N = 52 patients) of the phase I ivuxolimab trial. Partial responses occurred in three dose-escalation patients, of whom one had hepatocellular carcinoma and two had cutaneous melanoma. Prior anti-PD-1, anti-PD-L1 or anti-CTLA-4 therapy was permitted, and checkpoint inhibitors had been received by roughly 42% of dose-escalation patients. The point of sequencing TCRbeta in the periphery was to test whether ivuxolimab changed TCR sequence diversity and drove clonal T-cell expansion. In the dose-escalation cohort, more than 75% of patients were male, and the mean age was approximately 60 years, with a range of roughly 20 to 85. Of the roughly 52 patients in dose escalation, about 20 had hepatocellular carcinoma, around 15 had melanoma, 9 had renal cell carcinoma and 9 had head and neck cancer. Intravenous ivuxolimab was administered to patients every 2 weeks at six dose levels: 0.01, 0.1, 0.3, 1.5, 3 and 10 mg/kg.

The full study reports these points: At doses from 0.1 to 3.0 mg/kg, clonal expansion was seen in both CD4+ and CD8+ blood T cells between baseline and week 6. Low levels of normalized T-cell clonal expansion were also seen in some patients who did not respond. The antigen specificity of the clonally expanded peripheral T cells was not determined. In the 0.1-3.0 mg/kg groups, partial responders were among the patients with the lowest normalized peripheral clonal expansion, particularly in CD8+ T cells. After ivuxolimab, expanded clones were on average more numerous among CD8+ T cells than among CD4+ T cells.

The CDR3 runs 16 residues from the cysteine to the phenylalanine. Left in the record is the CDR3 DNA by itself, 48 bases read in frame from the first base. Relative to germline, V is missing 3 bases and J is missing 4 bases, with 10 bases of the junction outside any gene match. CDR1 and CDR2, looked up from the germline V gene (reference sequence), are LNHDA and SQIVND. The trial excluded patients who had a history of autoimmune disease or were on systemic immunosuppression. In every dose cohort, peripheral blood was drawn for TCR sequencing at baseline, cycle 4 day 1, and cycle 7 day 1. Samples were obtained from an open-label, multicenter, first-in-human phase I dose-escalation trial of ivuxolimab. The trial enrolled adults with locally advanced or metastatic head and neck squamous cell, hepatocellular, melanoma or renal cell carcinoma. Before TCR sequencing, CD4+ T cells and CD8+ T cells were sorted from peripheral blood as separate populations.

The rearrangement combines TRBV19 with TRBJ1-2; TRBD1 lines up with 8 middle nucleotides. The sequenced sample was CD4+ or CD8+ T cells sorted from blood, obtained in a trial of the OX40 agonist ivuxolimab. The source is an adult with an advanced solid tumor such as melanoma, head and neck, liver or kidney cancer. The sequence in DNA is TGTGCCAGTAGTATGGTGACAGGGGCTAGGGGCTATGGCTACACCTTC. Its translation reads: CASSMVTGARGYGYTF.